This T cell receptor beta chain was obtained from a study of pediatric ulcerative colitis. The study, taken as a whole, reports: Acute severe colitis showed lower rectal diversity from clonal expansions.

The survey-level immunoSEQ assay was used. Up to 500,000 reads were sequenced per sample. The table came from immunoSEQ multiplex PCR; TCRdb's copy has only in-frame clones and leaves some out. Of 55,000 to 65,000 clones in the sample, about three quarters are singletons; the top ten hold roughly 5.2%. Concerning this clone itself: Its antigen is not known.

The V gene's germline CDR1 is KGHSH and CDR2 LQKENI. The CDR3 extends over 13 amino acids. V lost 3 bases and J lost 3, with 8 bases in between. V and J are TRBV18 and TRBJ1-1, with D unclear. The sample consisted of blood. The clonotype was recovered from a boy aged 5-17 years with moderate ulcerative colitis. The CDR3 DNA follows: TGTGCCAGCTCACCCTCAAGGGACACTGAAGCTTTCTTT. Translating it yields CASSPSRDTEAFF.